This T cell receptor (beta chain) derives from a study of CXCR3-negative and CXCR3-positive naive CD8 T cells. Study observations and caveats: The study found comparably high diversity in both naive subsets and much lower diversity in memory CD8+ cells. For the naive subsets, surface CD5 was similar, and TCR strength was inferred from TRB CDR3 properties.

A word on this clonotype: What it recognizes is unknown.

With UMI labels, 5' RACE was used to prepare the TRB cDNA libraries. Using the 5' RACE reads, TCRdb records one entry per CDR3 protein without DNA. This table lists about 48,000 distinct CDR3 sequences. Sequences were obtained from memory CD8+ T cells from blood. The receptor was isolated from a human donor in good health. Some clones in this sample may be carry-over from other donors' samples.

This chain's CDR3 is CASTAGRNTEAFF. The genes are TRBV28 and TRBJ1-1; TCRdb's D call of TRBD1 is untestable without DNA. CDR3 size: 13 residues. Germline CDR1 MDHEN, CDR2 SYDVKM. The full variable domain, in which reference TRBV28 and TRBJ1-1 provide the parts outside the CDR3, is DVKVTQSSRYLVKRTGEKVFLECVQDMDHENMFWYRQDPGLGLRLIYFSYDVKMKEKGDIPEGYSVSREKKERFSLILESASTNQTSMYLCASTAGRNTEAFFGQGTRLTVV.